This passage covers 7 T cell receptor beta chains from one sample sequenced in a study of T cell responses to AZD1222 COVID-19 vaccine. Assay: immunoSEQ multiplex PCR; the TCRdb copy retains only in-frame clones and omits some. The sample gives approximately 79,000 clones, about 88% of which show up once; about 11% is in the top ten. The sequences come from peripheral blood, collected on day 0 of AZD1222 vaccination. These receptors were obtained from an adult in good health.

This chain links TRBV23-1 with TRBJ1-6; D may be TRBD1 (6 bases). TRBV23-1 is known as an ORF, though its function is uncertain. V was shortened by 8 bases and J by 0 bases, with 14 bases between the two germline ends. This CDR3 is 16 amino acids long. CDR3 bases: TGCGCCAGCGGGAGACAGGCGAGCTCCTATAATTCACCCCTCCACTTT. Its translation: CASGRQASSYNSPLHF.

The rearrangement uses TRBV5-1 and TRBJ2-3; D is ambiguous. The V end was cut by 1 base, the J end by 4 bases, with 13 bases between. Per germline, CDR1 SGHRS and CDR2 YFSETQ. CDR3 length equals 15 residues. The chain's CDR3 is CASSLRLLRSDTQYF. For the CDR3, the DNA is TGCGCCAGCAGCTTGCGGTTGCTGAGATCAGATACGCAGTATTTT. The whole variable domain, remainder taken from reference TRBV5-1 and TRBJ2-3, is KAGVTQTPRYLIKTRGQQVTLSCSPISGHRSVSWYQQTPGQGLQFLFEYFSETQRNKGNFPGRFSGRQFSNSRSEMNVSTLELGDSALYLCASSLRLLRSDTQYFGPGTRLTVL.

This clone was observed a few times. The chain joins TRBV6-5 to TRBJ2-1, with TRBD2 as a possible D gene (7 bases). The CDR3 is made up of 16 amino acids. Per the germline V gene, CDR1 is MNHEY and CDR2 is SVGAGI. Trimming stripped 3 bases from V and 5 bases from J, with 17 bases between. CDR3 loop: CASSYPGLGGNNEQFF. CDR3 in DNA: TGTGCCAGCAGTTATCCCGGACTAGGGGGTAACAATGAGCAGTTCTTC.

J is TRBJ2-7 and V is TRBV30, with 11 bases fitting TRBD2. The CDR3 has 14 residues. V trimming: 0 bases; J trimming: 7 bases; junction bases outside the gene matches: 5. The germline CDR1 and CDR2 sequences are GTSNPN and SVGIG (reference sequence). For the CDR3, the DNA is TGTGCCTGGAGTGTAACTAGCGGGAGTGTTGAGCAGTACTTC. Translating gives CAWSVTSGSVEQYF.

CDR3 amino acids: CASSPGAGRTGELFF. CDR3 DNA: TGTGCCAGCAGCCCTGGGGCGGGAAGGACCGGGGAGCTGTTTTTT. The chain carries TRBV7-3 and TRBJ2-2; the D gene is possibly TRBD2 (6 bases). The CDR3 has 15 residues. From germline, CDR1 is SGHTA and CDR2 FQGTGA. V lost 5 bases and J 5 bases, leaving 15 bases between the germline ends.

This clone occurred once. The CDR3: CASSEQGISETQYF. The DNA of the CDR3 is TGTGCCAGCAGCGAACAGGGGATTTCTGAGACCCAGTACTTC. The rearrangement links TRBV5-4 to TRBJ2-5; 7 nucleotides match TRBD1. Trimming at V came to 4 bases and at J to 5 bases, leaving 8 bases not matched to a gene. CDR3 length: 14 residues. In germline, CDR1 is SGHNT, CDR2 YYREEE (reference sequence).

The chain employs TRBV2 and TRBJ2-7, with D maybe TRBD2 (6 bases). Germline loops: CDR1 SNHLY, CDR2 FYNNEI. The CDR3 consists of 14 residues. The ends were cut back, 5 bases at V and 0 bases at J, with 11 bases in the middle. CDR3 DNA: TGTGCCAGCAGTCCTAGCGCCCTCTCCTACGAGCAGTACTTC. This translates into CASSPSALSYEQYF.